This record concerns one T cell receptor beta chain sequence. While infection was still active, Seattle patients were enrolled and then followed longitudinally. The sample comes from a study of blood T cell repertoires in COVID-19. TCRdb's copy holds only in-frame clones and misses some; the assay was immunoSEQ multiplex PCR. Of over 400,000 clones listed, 85% to 90% are singletons. The clonotype was recovered from a woman aged 45-59 years with COVID-19, enrolled during active disease. The sample taken for sequencing was peripheral blood.

The CDR3 nucleotides are TGTGCCAGCAGCTTGGTTGCGGGGGAAAGCCACGAGCAGTACTTC. This translates into CASSLVAGESHEQYF. The rearrangement uses TRBV5-5 and TRBJ2-7; 7 bases line up with TRBD2. Per germline, CDR1 SGHKS and CDR2 YYEKEE (reference sequence). This CDR3 region has 15 residues. V was clipped by 0 bases and J by 5 bases; unmatched bases: 8.